This T cell receptor beta chain originates from a study of cytomegalovirus exposure and HLA in healthy donors. Germline V CDR1 and CDR2: SGHRS, YFSETQ. This CDR3 contains 15 residues. Whole-study findings and limits: The study flagged some 170 TCR beta chains as cytomegalovirus-associated.

Points on this clone: Its antigen is as yet unknown. One junction end does not reproduce the germline sequence, and a read error may be involved.

Both 60 Vbeta primers and 13 Jbeta primers went into the PCR. Generated by immunoSEQ multiplex PCR, the TCRdb table keeps only in-frame clones and is missing some. The sample has about 270,000 clones; roughly 70% are singletons. The rearrangement joins TRBV5-1 to TRBJ1-1, with no clear D. Specimen: PBMCs. The origin of this receptor is a female donor in good health and CMV-seronegative. CDR3 loop: CASSLGSGGDTKAFF. CDR3 nucleotides: TGCGCCAGCAGCCTGGGATCGGGAGGCGACACTAAAGCTTTCTTT. Supplemented by reference TRBV5-1 and TRBJ1-1, the full variable domain reads KAGVTQTPRYLIKTRGQQVTLSCSPISGHRSVSWYQQTPGQGLQFLFEYFSETQRNKGNFPGRFSGRQFSNSRSEMNVSTLELGDSALYLCASSLGSGGDTKAFFGQGTRLTVV.